This T cell receptor beta chain was sequenced for a study of blood T cell repertoires in COVID-19. Study summary: Specimens from acute and convalescent COVID-19 originated in the United States, Italy and Spain. T cells, B-cell-depleted T cells, or PBMCs supplied cDNA or gDNA.

Germline V lookup: CDR1 MDHEN, CDR2 SYDVKM. Trimming removed 6 bases at V and 6 bases at J, with 11 bases between. CDR3 length: 13 residues. Study processing details: Nucleated cell number was recorded as an estimate derived from reference gene primer amplification. Sequencing used immunoSEQ multiplex PCR; TCRdb keeps in-frame clones, though not all of them. Clonal size and the V and J genes are those of that table, whereas D and trimming came from the DNA. Of tens of thousands of clones listed, 79% are singletons. Sequencing input: peripheral blood. This chain connects TRBV28 to TRBJ2-2; D is unclear. This receptor was identified in an elderly woman with active or convalescent COVID-19. The CDR3 protein is CASRVDLPGELFF. As DNA, the CDR3 is TGTGCCAGCAGGGTAGATCTTCCCGGGGAGCTGTTTTTT.